The rows below give T cell receptor beta chains drawn from one sample of a study of blood T cell repertoires in COVID-19. Sequencing used immunoSEQ multiplex PCR; TCRdb keeps in-frame clones, though not all of them. Here the sample spans 140,000 or so clones, 80% to 85% being singletons. What was sequenced was peripheral blood. These receptors came from a human donor in a cohort sampled during active COVID-19. Each CDR3 is given without its conserved first and last residue. Size is stated for part of the rows, as once, few or many counts, or as a class when the clone is expanded.

j_call v_call cdr3_length clone_size cdr3_aa
TRBJ2-7 TRBV7-9 16 once ASSYGQGGLAGVYEQY
TRBJ1-2 TRBV15 11 - ATSRELNYGYT
TRBJ2-7 TRBV20-1 9 - SATRAYEQY
TRBJ2-7 TRBV28 10 - ASSLPTGGAN
TRBJ2-7 TRBV23-1 14 few ASSQSRGTSVYEQY
TRBJ2-2 TRBV7-8 16 - ASSLGIIREGLTGELF
TRBJ1-1 TRBV6-2/TRBV6-3 13 - ASSRETFMNTEAF
TRBJ2-3 TRBV19 14 - ASNPGASGYTDTQY
TRBJ1-4 TRBV6-6 9 once ASSGQERLF
TRBJ2-7 TRBV19 11 - ASSLDRGYEQY
TRBJ2-1 TRBV7-2 12 - ASSLGTGYNEQF
TRBJ2-3 TRBV6-1 14 - ASSAGLAGGGDTQY
TRBJ1-3 TRBV4-3 14 - ASSQDMRYSGNTIY
TRBJ1-1 TRBV5-1 11 few ASSLQAYTEAF
TRBJ2-7 TRBV14 12 - ASSQEGRSYEQY
TRBJ2-7 TRBV6-2/TRBV6-3 11 few ASSRTGTYEQY
TRBJ2-2 TRBV2 12 few ASLGRGSSGELF
TRBJ1-2 TRBV18 16 - ASSPRMAGTGSYYGYT
TRBJ1-3 TRBV5-1 13 - ASSLEGTVGNTIY
TRBJ2-7 TRBV2 10 - AKRTGGYEQY
TRBJ1-6 TRBV5-1 13 - ASRPDSSYNSPLH
TRBJ2-7 TRBV10-3 13 - AISEFSGTTYEQY
TRBJ2-3 TRBV27 11 few ASSLPSTDTQY
TRBJ2-1 TRBV7-9 16 - ASSPKGRGSGSYNEQF
TRBJ2-3 TRBV7-3 10 - ASSDNTDTQY
TRBJ2-4 TRBV7-2 17 - ASSLGTSGRAGPKNIQY
TRBJ2-1 TRBV7-2 13 - ASSLEASGIHEQF
TRBJ1-4 TRBV19 13 - ASSSPGGLSEKLF
TRBJ2-7 TRBV29-1 11 - SAATGTGYEQY
TRBJ2-3 TRBV28 13 - ASVAGRIRPDTQY
TRBJ2-7 TRBV7-2 11 - ASTGTSVYEQY
TRBJ1-3 TRBV5-1 14 - ASSLGVGEAGNTIY